Listed here are 30 T cell receptor beta chains from one sample, sequenced in a study of blood T cell repertoires in COVID-19. Here immunoSEQ multiplex PCR was the method, and the copy in TCRdb shows in-frame clones only, minus some. Of about 58,000 clones detected, 90% appear once; the ten largest clones hold about 13%. The sample comprised peripheral blood. These TCRs come from a man in his fifties or sixties with active COVID-19.

The V call is TRBV12-3 or TRBV12-4, the J call TRBJ2-3; 11 bases agree with TRBD2. V dropped 9 bases and J dropped 3; count of bases not matched to a gene: 2. CDR3 size: 13 residues. In DNA form, the CDR3 reads TGTGCCAGTCGACTAGCGGGGACAGATACGCAGTATTTT. It codes for CASRLAGTDTQYF.

The CDR3 DNA follows: TGTGCCAGCACGACAGGGGATGAGCAGTTCTTC. Encoded protein: CASTTGDEQFF. The V gene is TRBV11-1, the J gene TRBJ2-1; 8 bases are a match to TRBD1. With 7 bases clipped from V and 8 bases from J, the junction kept 1 base outside the gene matches. This CDR3 is 11 amino acids long. Germline CDR1 is SGHAT and CDR2 is FQDESV (reference sequence).

The chain couples TRBV27 to TRBJ1-6, with a tentative D call TRBD1 (5 bases). V dropped 4 bases and J dropped 2 bases, with 12 bases sitting between them. This CDR3 is built from 16 residues. Germline CDR1 is MNHEY and CDR2 is SMNVEV (reference sequence). The CDR3 DNA is TGTGCCAGCAGTTCCCAGGGTATCCCCTATAATTCACCCCTCCACTTT. Its translation is CASSSQGIPYNSPLHF.

The genes are TRBV10-3 and TRBJ2-1; 11 bases fit TRBD2. The J segment lost 7 bases and the V segment lost 8 bases, leaving 4 bases of the junction unmatched. The germline V gene encodes CDR1 ENHRY and CDR2 SYGVKD. This CDR3 contains 13 residues. This CDR3 reads CAIATSGSNEQFF. CDR3 DNA: TGTGCCATCGCTACTAGCGGGAGTAATGAGCAGTTCTTC.

The rearrangement joins TRBV13 to TRBJ2-7; D gene uncertain. Germline V CDR1 and CDR2: PRHDT, FYEKMQ (reference sequence). V shed 0 bases and J shed 3 bases, with 6 bases lying between them. This CDR3 has 13 amino acids. The CDR3 is CASSLGLNYEQYF. In DNA form, the CDR3 reads TGTGCCAGCAGCTTAGGCCTAAACTACGAGCAGTACTTC.

This clone was picked up one time. The genes are TRBV29-1 and TRBJ2-7; 9 bases are a match to TRBD1. This CDR3 is built from 12 residues. CDR1 SQVTM and CDR2 ANQGSEA come from the germline V gene. With 5 bases clipped from V and 7 bases from J, the junction kept 6 bases outside the gene matches. Here the CDR3 DNA reads TGCAGCGTTCGGACAGGGGTGGGTGAGCAGTACTTC. Protein sequence: CSVRTGVGEQYF.

This clone was seen a handful of times. The CDR3 protein is CASSYSPTDTQYF. For the CDR3, the DNA is TGTGCCAGCAGCTACTCTCCTACAGATACGCAGTATTTT. V and J are TRBV5-6 and TRBJ2-3; D unresolved. The germline V gene has CDR1 SGHDT and CDR2 YYEEEE. The CDR3 is made up of 13 amino acids. V was trimmed by 3 bases and J by 3 bases, leaving 8 bases between them.

This sequence joins TRBV6-2 or TRBV6-3 and TRBJ2-7, with 7 bases lining up with TRBD1. Germline V lookup: CDR1 MNHEY, CDR2 SVGEGT. The CDR3 runs 15 residues. J gave up 6 bases and V 2 bases, and 10 bases lay outside the gene matches. The DNA for the CDR3 is TGTGCCAGCAGTTACGCCAGACAGGGTCGATCCGAGCAGTACTTC. Translated: CASSYARQGRSEQYF.

The chain uses TRBV6-2 or TRBV6-3 and TRBJ1-1; tentative D call: TRBD1 (6 bases). The germline gives CDR1 MNHEY, CDR2 SVGEGT. Trimming removed 1 base at V and 0 bases at J, with 12 bases between. The CDR3 runs 16 residues. The CDR3 loop reads CASSYWQGSVNTEAFF. Here the CDR3 DNA reads TGTGCCAGCAGTTACTGGCAGGGGAGTGTGAACACTGAAGCTTTCTTT.

The genes are TRBV7-2 and TRBJ2-1; possibly TRBD2 for D (6 bases). V lost 6 bases and J lost 5, with 20 bases in between. This CDR3 has 16 residues. In germline, CDR1 is SGHTA, CDR2 FQGNSA. This CDR3 reads CASRFRGVGTHNEQFF. The CDR3 bases are TGTGCCAGCAGGTTTCGGGGTGTCGGGACTCACAATGAGCAGTTCTTC.

V usage is TRBV5-1 and J usage is TRBJ1-3; a weak D match, TRBD1 (5 bases). The CDR3 covers 14 residues. The germline V gene encodes CDR1 SGHRS and CDR2 YFSETQ. Trimming cost V 4 bases and J 0 bases, with 8 bases left between them. Written as DNA, the CDR3 is TGCGCCAGCAGCGCCGACAGCTCTGGAAACACCATATATTTT. Its translation: CASSADSSGNTIYF.

The rearrangement uses TRBV30 and TRBJ2-7, with D possibly TRBD2 on 5 matching bases. The CDR3 consists of 13 residues. Germline loops: CDR1 GTSNPN, CDR2 SVGIG (reference sequence). The ends were cut back, 1 base at V and 2 bases at J, with 9 bases in the middle. CDR3 DNA: TGTGCCTGGAGTGGCGGGCCGGCCTACGAGCAGTACTTC. It specifies CAWSGGPAYEQYF. Combining the CDR3 with reference TRBV30 and TRBJ2-7 gives the whole variable domain SQTIHQWPATLVQPVGSPLSLECTVEGTSNPNLYWYRQAAGRGLQLLFYSVGIGQISSEVPQNLSASRPQDRQFILSSKKLLLSDSGFYLCAWSGGPAYEQYFGPGTRLTVT.

The genes are TRBV2 and TRBJ2-3; 11 nucleotides align to TRBD2. Germline V gene sequence: CDR1 SNHLY, CDR2 FYNNEI. V was clipped by 7 bases and J by 0 bases; unmatched bases: 9. There are 17 residues in the CDR3. This CDR3 reads CASTSISGRASTDTQYF. CDR3 nucleotides: TGTGCCAGCACAAGCATTAGCGGGAGGGCAAGCACAGATACGCAGTATTTT.

The chain is built from TRBV9 and TRBJ2-3; 7 bases fit TRBD2. V trimming: 2 bases; J trimming: 1 base; junction bases outside the gene matches: 10. Germline V lookup: CDR1 SGDLS, CDR2 YYNGEE. The CDR3 extends over 17 amino acids. CDR3 residues: CASSVKAGWVGTDTQYF. DNA of the CDR3: TGTGCCAGCAGCGTGAAAGCGGGGTGGGTTGGCACAGATACGCAGTATTTT.

The chain is built from TRBV5-4 and TRBJ2-1, with D maybe TRBD2 (5 bases). Between the trimmed V and J ends, which lost 4 bases and 0 bases, there was a span of 11 bases. The CDR3 covers 15 residues. CDR1 is SGHNT and CDR2 is YYREEE in the germline V gene (reference sequence). The CDR3 bases are TGTGCCAGCAGCCCGAGCGGAACCTCCTACAATGAGCAGTTCTTC. Translated: CASSPSGTSYNEQFF.

J is TRBJ1-4 and V is TRBV11-1; D call uncertain. CDR3 length equals 12 residues. V lost 4 bases, J lost 5 bases, and 5 bases lay in between. CDR1 and CDR2 from the germline V gene are SGHAT and FQDESV (reference sequence). Here the CDR3 DNA reads TGTGCCAGCAGCTCCGAGAATGAAAAACTGTTTTTT. Translated: CASSSENEKLFF.

This clone was counted a single time. CDR3 region: CASNPGRVQRYAGELFF. In DNA form, the CDR3 reads TGTGCCAGCAACCCCGGGCGGGTCCAAAGATATGCCGGGGAGCTGTTTTTT. The J gene is TRBJ2-2, the V gene TRBV5-6; D is perhaps TRBD2 (5 bases). The CDR3 is 17 residues long. The V gene's germline CDR1 is SGHDT and CDR2 YYEEEE. With 6 bases removed from V and 6 bases from J, the gap between germline ends came to 24 bases.

The chain has TRBV2 and TRBJ2-3; 9 nucleotides align to TRBD2. V was pared by 6 bases and J by 3 bases, with 10 bases of the junction left unmatched. Germline V gives CDR1 SNHLY, CDR2 FYNNEI. The CDR3 covers 16 residues. The CDR3 DNA follows: TGTGCCAGCAGAGAGGTGGCGGGGGGGAGGACAGATACGCAGTATTTT. Protein sequence: CASREVAGGRTDTQYF.

The rearrangement joins TRBV7-9 to TRBJ2-5, with unresolved D. The V gene's germline CDR1 is SEHNR and CDR2 FQNEAQ (reference sequence). The CDR3 is made up of 15 amino acids. With 5 bases removed from V and 2 bases from J, the gap between germline ends came to 15 bases. CDR3 loop: CASSPRISGQETQYF. DNA for the CDR3: TGTGCCAGCAGCCCTAGGATCTCGGGTCAAGAGACCCAGTACTTC.

The chain employs TRBV7-2 and TRBJ1-2, with 9 nucleotides matching TRBD1. Germline CDR1 reads SGHTA; CDR2 reads FQGNSA. V lost 0 bases to trimming and J lost 7 bases; unmatched junction nucleotides: 3. The CDR3 contains 14 residues. CDR3 amino acids: CASSLAPTGGGYTF. The CDR3 DNA is TGTGCCAGCAGCTTAGCTCCGACAGGGGGTGGCTACACCTTC.

The chain uses TRBV30 and TRBJ2-1, with 10 bases aligning to TRBD2. CDR3 length equals 16 residues. The V gene's germline CDR1 is GTSNPN and CDR2 SVGIG (reference sequence). Unmatched junction bases numbered 8, after V lost 2 bases and J lost 4 bases. The chain's CDR3 is CAWSIKRGGLYNEQFF. The DNA for the CDR3 is TGTGCCTGGAGTATAAAGCGGGGGGGCCTTTACAATGAGCAGTTCTTC.

V usage is TRBV2 and J usage is TRBJ2-2, with a weak D call TRBD1 (5 bases). V was cut by 6 bases and J by 6 bases, with 8 bases left in between. CDR1 SNHLY and CDR2 FYNNEI come from the germline V gene. This CDR3 region has 12 residues. The CDR3 DNA reads TGTGCCAGCAGCAGACAGCCCGGGGAGCTGTTTTTT. Encoded protein: CASSRQPGELFF.

This chain links TRBV7-8 with TRBJ1-3, with D hard to call. V was cut by 5 bases and J by 2 bases, with 19 bases left in between. The CDR3 has 17 residues. CDR1 is SGHVS and CDR2 is FQNEAQ in the germline V gene. In nucleotides, the CDR3 is TGTGCCAGCAGCCAGGCCCGGGGAGGAGTCGCTGGAAACACCATATATTTT. Amino acid sequence: CASSQARGGVAGNTIYF. The full variable domain, in which reference TRBV7-8 and TRBJ1-3 provide the parts outside the CDR3, is GAGVSQSPRYKVAKRGQDVALRCDPISGHVSLFWYQQALGQGPEFLTYFQNEAQLDKSGLPSDRFFAERPEGSVSTLKIQRTQQEDSAVYLCASSQARGGVAGNTIYFGEGSWLTVV.

The CDR3 protein is CASSLKYRAGNTIYF. As DNA, the CDR3 is TGCGCCAGCAGCCTAAAATACAGGGCTGGAAACACCATATATTTT. The chain joins TRBV4-3 to TRBJ1-3, with a weak D call TRBD1 (6 bases). V was cut by 4 bases and J by 2 bases, with 12 bases left in between. This CDR3 comprises 15 residues. Germline V CDR1 and CDR2: LGHNA, YSLEER.

By sample share, this clone is large. The rearrangement uses TRBV11-2 and TRBJ2-3; TRBD2 aligns across 13 bases. This CDR3 is 16 amino acids long. J was trimmed by 6 bases and V by 4 bases; bases with no gene match: 7. The V gene's germline CDR1 is SGHAT and CDR2 FQNNGV. The CDR3 DNA is TGTGCCAGCAGCTCTGGACTAGCGGGGGAGGGGGATACGCAGTATTTT. This sequence encodes CASSSGLAGEGDTQYF.

This chain uses TRBV28 with TRBJ2-5, with TRBD1 identical over 9 bases. The CDR3 contains 14 residues. CDR1 MDHEN and CDR2 SYDVKM come from the germline V gene. V was clipped by 5 bases and J by 5 bases; unmatched bases: 6. The CDR3 loop reads CASSRGQGRETQYF. In DNA, the CDR3 is TGTGCCAGCAGTCGGGGACAGGGAAGGGAGACCCAGTACTTC.

The rearrangement links TRBV11-2 to TRBJ2-7; the D gene is possibly TRBD1 (6 bases). The CDR3 contains 13 residues. Per the germline V gene, CDR1 is SGHAT and CDR2 is FQNNGV. Trimming stripped 5 bases from V and 3 bases from J, with 11 bases between. DNA for the CDR3: TGTGCCAGCAGCCAAGACAGGATCTACGAGCAGTACTTC. Protein: CASSQDRIYEQYF.

This clone was observed a single time. This rearrangement joins TRBV7-3 to TRBJ2-7, with D possibly being TRBD1 (7 bases). Germline V gene data show CDR1 as SGHTA and CDR2 as FQGTGA. V lost 5 bases, J lost 4 bases, and 15 bases lay in between. The CDR3 has 14 residues. CDR3 region: CASSPTGAGYEQYF. CDR3 nucleotides: TGTGCCAGCAGCCCTACAGGGGCGGGGTACGAGCAGTACTTC.

This sequence joins TRBV9 and TRBJ2-5; 9 bases match TRBD1. The length of the CDR3 is 16 residues. Per the germline V gene, CDR1 is SGDLS and CDR2 is YYNGEE. V trimming: 0 bases; J trimming: 1 base; junction bases outside the gene matches: 4. The CDR3: CASSVGQGVGQETQYF. CDR3 DNA: TGTGCCAGCAGCGTAGGACAGGGGGTTGGCCAAGAGACCCAGTACTTC.

The genes are TRBV5-4 and TRBJ2-2; 7 positions match TRBD1. This CDR3 has 16 residues. The trim removed 2 bases at V and 1 base at J, leaving 5 bases unmatched. Germline values: CDR1 SGHNT, CDR2 YYREEE (reference sequence). As DNA, the CDR3 is TGTGCCAGCAGCTTTGGGGGACAGCAGAACACCGGGGAGCTGTTTTTT. This codes for CASSFGGQQNTGELFF.